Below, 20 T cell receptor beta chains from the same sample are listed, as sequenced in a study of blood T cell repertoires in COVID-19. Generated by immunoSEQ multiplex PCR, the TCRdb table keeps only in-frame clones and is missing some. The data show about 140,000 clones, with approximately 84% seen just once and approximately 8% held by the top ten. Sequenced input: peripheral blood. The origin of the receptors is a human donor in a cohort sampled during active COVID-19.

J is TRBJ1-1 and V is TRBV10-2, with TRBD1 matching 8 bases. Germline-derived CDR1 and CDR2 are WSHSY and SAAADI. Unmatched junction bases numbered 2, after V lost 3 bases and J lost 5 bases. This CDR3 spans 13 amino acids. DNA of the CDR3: TGCGCCAGCAGTGACAGGGGGCGAACTGAAGCTTTCTTT. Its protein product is CASSDRGRTEAFF.

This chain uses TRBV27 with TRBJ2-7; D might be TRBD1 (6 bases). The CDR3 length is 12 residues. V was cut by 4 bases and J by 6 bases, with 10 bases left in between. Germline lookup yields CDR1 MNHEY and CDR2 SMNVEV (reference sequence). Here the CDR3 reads CASSSRGGEQYF. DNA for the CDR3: TGTGCCAGCAGTTCCAGGGGCGGCGAGCAGTACTTC.

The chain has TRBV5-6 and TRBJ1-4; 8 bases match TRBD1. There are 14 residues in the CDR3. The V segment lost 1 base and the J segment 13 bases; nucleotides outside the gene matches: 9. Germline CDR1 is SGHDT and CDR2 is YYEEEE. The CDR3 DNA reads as TGTGCCAGCAGCTTGTCCGGGACAGGAGGTGGACTGTTTTTT. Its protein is CASSLSGTGGGLFF. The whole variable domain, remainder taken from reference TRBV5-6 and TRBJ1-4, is DAGVTQSPTHLIKTRGQQVTLRCSPKSGHDTVSWYQQALGQGPQFIFQYYEEEERQRGNFPDRFSGHQFPNYSSELNVNALLLGDSALYLCASSLSGTGGGLFFGSGTQLSVL.

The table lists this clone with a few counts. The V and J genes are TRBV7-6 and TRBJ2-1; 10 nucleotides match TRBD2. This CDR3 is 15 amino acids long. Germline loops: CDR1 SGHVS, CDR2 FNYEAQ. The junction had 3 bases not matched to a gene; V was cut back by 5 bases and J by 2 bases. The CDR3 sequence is CASSTLAGAYNEQFF. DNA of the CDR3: TGTGCCAGCAGCACCCTAGCGGGGGCCTACAATGAGCAGTTCTTC.

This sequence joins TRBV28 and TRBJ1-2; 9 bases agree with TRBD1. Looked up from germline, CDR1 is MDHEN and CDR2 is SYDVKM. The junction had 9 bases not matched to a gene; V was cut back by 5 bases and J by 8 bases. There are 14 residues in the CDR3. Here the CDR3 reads CASSEGQGNVGYTF. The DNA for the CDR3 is TGTGCCAGCAGTGAAGGACAGGGGAATGTCGGCTACACCTTC.

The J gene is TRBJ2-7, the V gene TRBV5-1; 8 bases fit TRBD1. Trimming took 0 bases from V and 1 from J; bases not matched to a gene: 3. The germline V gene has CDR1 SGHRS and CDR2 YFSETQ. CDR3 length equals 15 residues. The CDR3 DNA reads TGCGCCAGCAGCTTGGGTGGGACAGGATCCTACGAGCAGTACTTC. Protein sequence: CASSLGGTGSYEQYF.

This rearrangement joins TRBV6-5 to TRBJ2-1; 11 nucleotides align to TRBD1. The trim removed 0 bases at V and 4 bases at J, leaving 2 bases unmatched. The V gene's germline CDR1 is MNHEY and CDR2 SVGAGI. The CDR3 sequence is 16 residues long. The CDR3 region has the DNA TGTGCCAGCAGTTACTCGGGACAGGGGGTTTACAATGAGCAGTTCTTC. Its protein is CASSYSGQGVYNEQFF.

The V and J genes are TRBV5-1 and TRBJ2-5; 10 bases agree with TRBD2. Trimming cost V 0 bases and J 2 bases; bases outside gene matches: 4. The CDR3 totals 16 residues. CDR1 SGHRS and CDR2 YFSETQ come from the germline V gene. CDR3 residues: CASSLAAGGLQETQYF. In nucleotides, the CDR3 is TGCGCCAGCAGCTTGGCAGCGGGGGGGCTGCAAGAGACCCAGTACTTC.

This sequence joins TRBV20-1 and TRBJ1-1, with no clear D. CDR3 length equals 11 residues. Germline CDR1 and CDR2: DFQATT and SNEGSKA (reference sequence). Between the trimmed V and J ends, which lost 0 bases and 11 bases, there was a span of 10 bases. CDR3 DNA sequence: TGCAGTGCTAGAGATCAGAGGGAGGCTTTCTTT. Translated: CSARDQREAFF.

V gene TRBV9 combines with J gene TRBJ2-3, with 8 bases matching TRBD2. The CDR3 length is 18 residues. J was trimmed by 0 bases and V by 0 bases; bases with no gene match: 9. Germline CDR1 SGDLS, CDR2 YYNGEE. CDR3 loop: CASSVAGGQSLSTDTQYF. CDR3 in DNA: TGTGCCAGCAGCGTAGCGGGGGGGCAGTCTCTCAGCACAGATACGCAGTATTTT.

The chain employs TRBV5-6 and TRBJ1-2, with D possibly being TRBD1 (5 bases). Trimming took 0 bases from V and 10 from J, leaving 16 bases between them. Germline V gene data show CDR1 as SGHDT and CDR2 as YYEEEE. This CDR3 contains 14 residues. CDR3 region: CASSLGGLDVNYTF. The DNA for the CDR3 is TGTGCCAGCAGCTTGGGGGGCCTCGATGTGAACTACACCTTC.

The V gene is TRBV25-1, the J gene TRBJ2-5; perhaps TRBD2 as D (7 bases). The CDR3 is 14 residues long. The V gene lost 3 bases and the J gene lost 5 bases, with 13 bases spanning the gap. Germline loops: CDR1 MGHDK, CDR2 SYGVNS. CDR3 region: CASSEGRGGETQYF. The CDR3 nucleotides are TGTGCCAGCAGTGAGGGCAGGGGAGGGGAGACCCAGTACTTC.

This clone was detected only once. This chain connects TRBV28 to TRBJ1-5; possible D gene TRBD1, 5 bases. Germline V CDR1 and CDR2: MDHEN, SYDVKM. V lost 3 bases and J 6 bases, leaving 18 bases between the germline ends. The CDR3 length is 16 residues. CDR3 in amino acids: CASSFRPGQGGQPQHF. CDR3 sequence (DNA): TGTGCCAGCAGTTTCCGCCCCGGCCAGGGCGGTCAGCCCCAGCATTTT.

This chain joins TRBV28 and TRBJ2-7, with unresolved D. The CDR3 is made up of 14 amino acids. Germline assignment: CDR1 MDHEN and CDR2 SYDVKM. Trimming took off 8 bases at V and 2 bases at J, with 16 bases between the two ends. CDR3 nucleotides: TGTGCCAGCGCAAACCCTACGGCGGCCTACGAGCAGTACTTC. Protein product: CASANPTAAYEQYF. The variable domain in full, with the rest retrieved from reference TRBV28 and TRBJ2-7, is DVKVTQSSRYLVKRTGEKVFLECVQDMDHENMFWYRQDPGLGLRLIYFSYDVKMKEKGDIPEGYSVSREKKERFSLILESASTNQTSMYLCASANPTAAYEQYFGPGTRLTVT.

DNA for the CDR3: TGTGCCAGCAGTTTCGAGCGGGGCTCCTACAATGAGCAGTTCTTC. Translated, it gives CASSFERGSYNEQFF. The chain links TRBV6-6 to TRBJ2-1; TRBD2 agrees at 7 bases. This CDR3 region has 15 residues. Germline CDR1 and CDR2: MNHNY and SVGAGI (reference sequence). J lost 0 bases, V lost 4 bases, and 3 bases had no gene match.

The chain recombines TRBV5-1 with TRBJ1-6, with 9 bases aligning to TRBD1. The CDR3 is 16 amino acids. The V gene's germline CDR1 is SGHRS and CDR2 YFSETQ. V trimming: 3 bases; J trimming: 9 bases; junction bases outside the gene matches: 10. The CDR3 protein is CASSSNNRGPGSPLHF. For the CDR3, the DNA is TGCGCCAGCAGCTCTAATAACAGGGGGCCGGGTTCACCCCTCCACTTT.

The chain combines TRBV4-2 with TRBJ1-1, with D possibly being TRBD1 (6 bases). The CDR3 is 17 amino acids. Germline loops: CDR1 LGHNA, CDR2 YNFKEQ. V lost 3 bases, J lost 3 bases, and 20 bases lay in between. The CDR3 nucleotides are TGTGCCAGCAGCCAGGGGGCGACCTCTCACGCGGACACTGAAGCTTTCTTT. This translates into CASSQGATSHADTEAFF.

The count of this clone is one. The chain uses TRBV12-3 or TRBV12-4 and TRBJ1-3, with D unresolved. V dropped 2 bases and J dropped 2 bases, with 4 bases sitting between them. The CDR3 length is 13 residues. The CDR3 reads CASSLTAGNTIYF. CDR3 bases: TGTGCCAGCAGTTTAACAGCTGGAAACACCATATATTTT.

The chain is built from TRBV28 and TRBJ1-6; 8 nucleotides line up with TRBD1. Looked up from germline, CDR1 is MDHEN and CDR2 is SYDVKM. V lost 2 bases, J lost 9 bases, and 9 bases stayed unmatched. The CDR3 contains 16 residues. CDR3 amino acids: CASSLPGQGRTSPLHF. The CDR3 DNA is TGTGCCAGCAGTTTACCCGGACAGGGTCGCACTTCACCCCTCCACTTT.

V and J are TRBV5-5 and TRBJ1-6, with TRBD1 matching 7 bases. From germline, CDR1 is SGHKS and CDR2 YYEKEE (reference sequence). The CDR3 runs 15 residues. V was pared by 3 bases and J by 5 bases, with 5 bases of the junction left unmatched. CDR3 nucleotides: TGTGCCAGCAGCTCGAGACAGGGTAATAATTCACCCCTCCACTTT. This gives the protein CASSSRQGNNSPLHF. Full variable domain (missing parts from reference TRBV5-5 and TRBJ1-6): DAGVTQSPTHLIKTRGQQVTLRCSPISGHKSVSWYQQVLGQGPQFIFQYYEKEERGRGNFPDRFSARQFPNYSSELNVNALLLGDSALYLCASSSRQGNNSPLHFGNGTRLTVT.